What follows are 23 T cell receptor beta chains derived from one specimen sequenced in a study of early T cells in non-severe SARS-CoV-2 infection (dated by TCRdb to the early 2020s). Library preparation used 5' RACE. This sample was sequenced with a NextSeq 500. The raw public data were reprocessed by TCRdb itself: fastp quality trimming at Q25, MiXCR clonotype calling, in-frame beta chains only. Each record represents a unique CDR3 protein, reported with the most common genes and DNA among its rows. This sample has about 28,000 distinct CDR3 sequences in its table, and approximately 5.6% of those were observed once. Around 25% of the sample belongs to the ten largest clones. The sequenced sample was whole blood. These receptors all stem from an adult who was a healthcare worker with PCR-confirmed SARS-CoV-2 infection or an uninfected control (not recorded which).

This clonotype has just a few counts. The V and J genes are TRBV5-4 and TRBJ1-5; D ambiguous. This CDR3 is 15 amino acids long. Trimming removed 1 base from V and 0 bases from J, with 8 bases in between. The V gene's germline CDR1 is SGHNT and CDR2 YYREEE (reference sequence). The CDR3 here is CASSLLRDSNQPQHF. The DNA for the CDR3 is TGTGCCAGCAGCTTGCTTAGAGATAGCAATCAGCCCCAGCATTTT.

The rearrangement links TRBV7-2 to TRBJ2-7; possible D gene TRBD1, 5 bases. The CDR3 runs to 15 residues. V was trimmed by 5 bases and J by 2 bases, leaving 16 bases between them. Germline CDR1 is SGHTA and CDR2 is FQGNSA. CDR3 in DNA: TGTGCCAGCAGCCTGTCCAGTCAGGGCGCCTACGAGCAGTACTTC. It encodes CASSLSSQGAYEQYF.

The chain is built from TRBV28 and TRBJ2-2; 7 nucleotides agree with TRBD2. The germline V gene encodes CDR1 MDHEN and CDR2 SYDVKM. V was pared by 4 bases and J by 6 bases, with 8 bases of the junction left unmatched. This CDR3 has 15 amino acids. The CDR3 here is CASSSAGEGAGELFF. Here the CDR3 DNA reads TGTGCCAGCAGTTCTGCGGGAGAGGGAGCCGGGGAGCTGTTTTTT.

This clonotype turned up a few times. J is TRBJ2-5 and V is TRBV28; 8 bases align to TRBD1. The CDR3 totals 16 residues. V lost 7 bases and J lost 3; bases outside the gene matches: 13. In germline, CDR1 is MDHEN, CDR2 SYDVKM. The CDR3 bases are TGTGCCAGCACCTATCCCCCGGGACAGGCCAAAGAGACCCAGTACTTC. Encoded protein: CASTYPPGQAKETQYF. The full variable domain, completed using reference TRBV28 and TRBJ2-5, is DVKVTQSSRYLVKRTGEKVFLECVQDMDHENMFWYRQDPGLGLRLIYFSYDVKMKEKGDIPEGYSVSREKKERFSLILESASTNQTSMYLCASTYPPGQAKETQYFGPGTRLLVL.

The rearrangement uses TRBV20-1 and TRBJ2-1, with 8 nucleotides matching TRBD2. CDR3 length: 18 residues. The germline V gene encodes CDR1 DFQATT and CDR2 SNEGSKA (reference sequence). Trimming at V came to 1 base and at J to 3 bases, leaving 14 bases not matched to a gene. CDR3: CSARVIAGSNIGYNEQFF. DNA for the CDR3: TGCAGTGCTAGAGTAATAGCGGGGTCCAATATCGGCTACAATGAGCAGTTCTTC.

This clonotype has at least ten counts. The chain recombines TRBV7-3 with TRBJ2-1; D perhaps matches TRBD2 (5 bases). The CDR3 runs 15 residues. The germline V and J ends were trimmed by 5 bases and 3 bases, with 14 bases remaining between them. Germline lookup yields CDR1 SGHTA and CDR2 FQGTGA. This CDR3 reads CASSPLASYYNEQFF. The CDR3 region has the DNA TGTGCCAGCAGCCCCCTGGCTAGCTACTACAATGAGCAGTTCTTC.

This clonotype turned up a few times. The rearrangement uses TRBV5-6 and TRBJ2-7; D is ambiguous. This CDR3 contains 13 residues. The V end was cut by 0 bases, the J end by 5 bases, with 9 bases between. Germline values: CDR1 SGHDT, CDR2 YYEEEE. CDR3 coding DNA: TGTGCCAGCAGCTTGGAGGTCCTGCACGAGCAGTACTTC. Translating it yields CASSLEVLHEQYF.

This clonotype was seen only a few times. The gene calls are TRBV7-9 and TRBJ2-5; D may be TRBD2 (5 bases). Germline values: CDR1 SEHNR, CDR2 FQNEAQ (reference sequence). There are 13 residues in the CDR3. Trimming shortened V by 5 bases and J by 2 bases, and 9 bases separated the two germline ends. The CDR3 protein is CASSQSGQETQYF. CDR3 in DNA: TGTGCCAGCAGCCAGAGCGGACAAGAGACCCAGTACTTC.

The sample holds many counts of this clonotype. V and J are TRBV9 and TRBJ2-5; D gene ambiguous. Deletions cut 0 bases from V and 1 base from J, with 10 bases between. The CDR3 contains 15 residues. From germline, CDR1 is SGDLS and CDR2 YYNGEE. The CDR3 region is CASSVGNVGQETQYF. For the CDR3, the DNA is TGTGCCAGCAGCGTAGGGAACGTAGGCCAAGAGACCCAGTACTTC.

This clonotype came up many times. The gene calls are TRBV20-1 and TRBJ1-4; no clear D gene. Trimming cost V 3 bases and J 8 bases, with 19 bases left between them. Germline CDR1 is DFQATT and CDR2 is SNEGSKA (reference sequence). This CDR3 is 15 amino acids long. This chain's CDR3 is CSASPRPKLGEKLFF. CDR3 nucleotide sequence: TGCAGTGCTAGCCCTAGACCCAAACTGGGAGAAAAACTGTTTTTT.

Ten or more counts support this clonotype. This chain uses TRBV7-9 with TRBJ1-6; 9 bases map to TRBD1. The CDR3 is 14 amino acids. Trimming at V came to 5 bases and at J to 9 bases, leaving 5 bases not matched to a gene. Looked up from germline, CDR1 is SEHNR and CDR2 is FQNEAQ (reference sequence). CDR3 coding DNA: TGTGCCAGCAGCCCGGGACAGGGCCCTTCACCCCTCCACTTT. Translated, it gives CASSPGQGPSPLHF.

In this sample, this clonotype turned up many times. This chain connects TRBV20-1 to TRBJ2-1; D is perhaps TRBD2 (6 bases). The length of the CDR3 is 15 residues. The ends were cut back, 5 bases at V and 7 bases at J, with 21 bases in the middle. Germline V lookup: CDR1 DFQATT, CDR2 SNEGSKA (reference sequence). CDR3 region: CSAPLPGVEWNEQFF. The DNA of the CDR3 is TGCAGTGCTCCCCTGCCGGGGGTAGAGTGGAATGAGCAGTTCTTC.

This clonotype has ten or more counts. The chain recombines TRBV6-5 with TRBJ1-2; D might be TRBD1 (6 bases). Per the germline V gene, CDR1 is MNHEY and CDR2 is SVGAGI. V lost 4 bases to trimming and J lost 6 bases, with 12 bases between them. The CDR3 is made up of 13 amino acids. The CDR3 sequence: CASSLQGIHGYTF. The DNA for the CDR3 is TGTGCCAGCAGTTTACAGGGTATCCATGGCTACACCTTC.

V is TRBV29-1 and J is TRBJ1-2; 8 nucleotides align to TRBD1. Per germline, CDR1 SQVTM and CDR2 ANQGSEA. V was pared by 6 bases and J by 3 bases, with 3 bases of the junction left unmatched. The CDR3 sequence is 12 residues long. The CDR3 protein is CSVAQGDYGYTF. The CDR3 region has the DNA TGCAGCGTGGCACAGGGGGACTATGGCTACACCTTC.

V is TRBV5-1 and J is TRBJ1-5; D ambiguous. The germline V and J ends were trimmed by 0 bases and 5 bases, with 6 bases remaining between them. Germline CDR1 SGHRS, CDR2 YFSETQ. The CDR3 length is 13 residues. CDR3 in amino acids: CASSLGLDQPQHF. The DNA for the CDR3 is TGCGCCAGCAGCTTGGGACTTGATCAGCCCCAGCATTTT.

This clonotype was seen many times. CDR3 sequence: CASSDQANYGYTF. DNA of the CDR3: TGTGCCAGCAGTGACCAGGCAAACTATGGCTACACCTTC. V gene TRBV6-1 combines with J gene TRBJ1-2; the D is unclear. V was pared by 3 bases and J by 2 bases, with 7 bases between. Germline-derived CDR1 and CDR2 are MNHNS and SASEGT. The CDR3 is 13 residues long.

This clonotype was picked up many times. V gene TRBV9 combines with J gene TRBJ1-2; a weak D match, TRBD1 (6 bases). V was pared by 4 bases and J by 0 bases, with 13 bases between. CDR3 length: 15 residues. The germline gives CDR1 SGDLS, CDR2 YYNGEE. CDR3 protein: CASSMATGPNYGYTF. The CDR3 DNA sequence: TGTGCCAGCAGCATGGCGACAGGTCCTAACTATGGCTACACCTTC.

This clonotype was detected many times. This rearrangement joins TRBV12-2 to TRBJ1-6; TRBD1, the D gene given by the table, was not confirmed from the DNA. TRBV12-2 constitutes a pseudogene. The CDR3 covers 13 residues. The chain's CDR3 is CASRFRQHSPLHF. In DNA form, the CDR3 reads TGTGCAAGTCGCTTTAGACAGCATTCACCCCTCCACTTT.

This clonotype was observed at least ten times. V is TRBV5-5 and J is TRBJ2-2; D is ambiguous. The germline V gene has CDR1 SGHKS and CDR2 YYEKEE (reference sequence). Trimming removed 1 base from V and 2 bases from J, with 6 bases in between. The CDR3 contains 14 residues. The CDR3 DNA follows: TGTGCCAGCAGCTTGTCGTCAAACACCGGGGAGCTGTTTTTT. Its translation: CASSLSSNTGELFF.

This clonotype was counted ten times or more. The chain carries TRBV20-1 and TRBJ2-4; D uncertain. The CDR3 loop spans 14 amino acids. Germline V CDR1 and CDR2: DFQATT, SNEGSKA (reference sequence). V was clipped by 5 bases and J by 0 bases, with 11 bases between them. The DNA for the CDR3 is TGCAGTGCTGTCACACCCGGAGCCAAAAACATTCAGTACTTC. As protein: CSAVTPGAKNIQYF.

The rearrangement joins TRBV6-5 to TRBJ2-1; 12 nucleotides agree with TRBD2. V trimming: 6 bases; J trimming: 0 bases; junction bases outside the gene matches: 3. CDR1 is MNHEY and CDR2 is SVGAGI in the germline V gene. This CDR3 has 16 amino acids. CDR3 DNA sequence: TGTGCCAGCAGCAAGACTAGCGGGAGCTCCTACAATGAGCAGTTCTTC. Protein product: CASSKTSGSSYNEQFF.

This clonotype was seen at least ten times. This chain uses TRBV11-2 with TRBJ2-6; 14 positions match TRBD2. J was trimmed by 3 bases and V by 7 bases; bases with no gene match: 11. Germline loops: CDR1 SGHAT, CDR2 FQNNGV. This CDR3 is built from 19 residues. The CDR3 DNA follows: TGTGCCAGCATCCCATGGGCGGGACTAGCGGGAGATGGGGCCAACGTCCTGACTTTC. Protein: CASIPWAGLAGDGANVLTF.

In this sample, this clonotype is medium-sized (0.01 to 0.1%). The chain recombines TRBV28 with TRBJ2-1; 8 nucleotides agree with TRBD2. Germline CDR1 reads MDHEN; CDR2 reads SYDVKM. CDR3 length equals 20 residues. After removal of 6 bases from V and 3 bases from J, the junction contained 22 bases not matched to a gene. For the CDR3, the DNA is TGTGCCAGCAGCCCAGGGGAACTAGCGGCTCTCCCTGCCCTCTACAATGAGCAGTTCTTC. Its protein is CASSPGELAALPALYNEQFF.